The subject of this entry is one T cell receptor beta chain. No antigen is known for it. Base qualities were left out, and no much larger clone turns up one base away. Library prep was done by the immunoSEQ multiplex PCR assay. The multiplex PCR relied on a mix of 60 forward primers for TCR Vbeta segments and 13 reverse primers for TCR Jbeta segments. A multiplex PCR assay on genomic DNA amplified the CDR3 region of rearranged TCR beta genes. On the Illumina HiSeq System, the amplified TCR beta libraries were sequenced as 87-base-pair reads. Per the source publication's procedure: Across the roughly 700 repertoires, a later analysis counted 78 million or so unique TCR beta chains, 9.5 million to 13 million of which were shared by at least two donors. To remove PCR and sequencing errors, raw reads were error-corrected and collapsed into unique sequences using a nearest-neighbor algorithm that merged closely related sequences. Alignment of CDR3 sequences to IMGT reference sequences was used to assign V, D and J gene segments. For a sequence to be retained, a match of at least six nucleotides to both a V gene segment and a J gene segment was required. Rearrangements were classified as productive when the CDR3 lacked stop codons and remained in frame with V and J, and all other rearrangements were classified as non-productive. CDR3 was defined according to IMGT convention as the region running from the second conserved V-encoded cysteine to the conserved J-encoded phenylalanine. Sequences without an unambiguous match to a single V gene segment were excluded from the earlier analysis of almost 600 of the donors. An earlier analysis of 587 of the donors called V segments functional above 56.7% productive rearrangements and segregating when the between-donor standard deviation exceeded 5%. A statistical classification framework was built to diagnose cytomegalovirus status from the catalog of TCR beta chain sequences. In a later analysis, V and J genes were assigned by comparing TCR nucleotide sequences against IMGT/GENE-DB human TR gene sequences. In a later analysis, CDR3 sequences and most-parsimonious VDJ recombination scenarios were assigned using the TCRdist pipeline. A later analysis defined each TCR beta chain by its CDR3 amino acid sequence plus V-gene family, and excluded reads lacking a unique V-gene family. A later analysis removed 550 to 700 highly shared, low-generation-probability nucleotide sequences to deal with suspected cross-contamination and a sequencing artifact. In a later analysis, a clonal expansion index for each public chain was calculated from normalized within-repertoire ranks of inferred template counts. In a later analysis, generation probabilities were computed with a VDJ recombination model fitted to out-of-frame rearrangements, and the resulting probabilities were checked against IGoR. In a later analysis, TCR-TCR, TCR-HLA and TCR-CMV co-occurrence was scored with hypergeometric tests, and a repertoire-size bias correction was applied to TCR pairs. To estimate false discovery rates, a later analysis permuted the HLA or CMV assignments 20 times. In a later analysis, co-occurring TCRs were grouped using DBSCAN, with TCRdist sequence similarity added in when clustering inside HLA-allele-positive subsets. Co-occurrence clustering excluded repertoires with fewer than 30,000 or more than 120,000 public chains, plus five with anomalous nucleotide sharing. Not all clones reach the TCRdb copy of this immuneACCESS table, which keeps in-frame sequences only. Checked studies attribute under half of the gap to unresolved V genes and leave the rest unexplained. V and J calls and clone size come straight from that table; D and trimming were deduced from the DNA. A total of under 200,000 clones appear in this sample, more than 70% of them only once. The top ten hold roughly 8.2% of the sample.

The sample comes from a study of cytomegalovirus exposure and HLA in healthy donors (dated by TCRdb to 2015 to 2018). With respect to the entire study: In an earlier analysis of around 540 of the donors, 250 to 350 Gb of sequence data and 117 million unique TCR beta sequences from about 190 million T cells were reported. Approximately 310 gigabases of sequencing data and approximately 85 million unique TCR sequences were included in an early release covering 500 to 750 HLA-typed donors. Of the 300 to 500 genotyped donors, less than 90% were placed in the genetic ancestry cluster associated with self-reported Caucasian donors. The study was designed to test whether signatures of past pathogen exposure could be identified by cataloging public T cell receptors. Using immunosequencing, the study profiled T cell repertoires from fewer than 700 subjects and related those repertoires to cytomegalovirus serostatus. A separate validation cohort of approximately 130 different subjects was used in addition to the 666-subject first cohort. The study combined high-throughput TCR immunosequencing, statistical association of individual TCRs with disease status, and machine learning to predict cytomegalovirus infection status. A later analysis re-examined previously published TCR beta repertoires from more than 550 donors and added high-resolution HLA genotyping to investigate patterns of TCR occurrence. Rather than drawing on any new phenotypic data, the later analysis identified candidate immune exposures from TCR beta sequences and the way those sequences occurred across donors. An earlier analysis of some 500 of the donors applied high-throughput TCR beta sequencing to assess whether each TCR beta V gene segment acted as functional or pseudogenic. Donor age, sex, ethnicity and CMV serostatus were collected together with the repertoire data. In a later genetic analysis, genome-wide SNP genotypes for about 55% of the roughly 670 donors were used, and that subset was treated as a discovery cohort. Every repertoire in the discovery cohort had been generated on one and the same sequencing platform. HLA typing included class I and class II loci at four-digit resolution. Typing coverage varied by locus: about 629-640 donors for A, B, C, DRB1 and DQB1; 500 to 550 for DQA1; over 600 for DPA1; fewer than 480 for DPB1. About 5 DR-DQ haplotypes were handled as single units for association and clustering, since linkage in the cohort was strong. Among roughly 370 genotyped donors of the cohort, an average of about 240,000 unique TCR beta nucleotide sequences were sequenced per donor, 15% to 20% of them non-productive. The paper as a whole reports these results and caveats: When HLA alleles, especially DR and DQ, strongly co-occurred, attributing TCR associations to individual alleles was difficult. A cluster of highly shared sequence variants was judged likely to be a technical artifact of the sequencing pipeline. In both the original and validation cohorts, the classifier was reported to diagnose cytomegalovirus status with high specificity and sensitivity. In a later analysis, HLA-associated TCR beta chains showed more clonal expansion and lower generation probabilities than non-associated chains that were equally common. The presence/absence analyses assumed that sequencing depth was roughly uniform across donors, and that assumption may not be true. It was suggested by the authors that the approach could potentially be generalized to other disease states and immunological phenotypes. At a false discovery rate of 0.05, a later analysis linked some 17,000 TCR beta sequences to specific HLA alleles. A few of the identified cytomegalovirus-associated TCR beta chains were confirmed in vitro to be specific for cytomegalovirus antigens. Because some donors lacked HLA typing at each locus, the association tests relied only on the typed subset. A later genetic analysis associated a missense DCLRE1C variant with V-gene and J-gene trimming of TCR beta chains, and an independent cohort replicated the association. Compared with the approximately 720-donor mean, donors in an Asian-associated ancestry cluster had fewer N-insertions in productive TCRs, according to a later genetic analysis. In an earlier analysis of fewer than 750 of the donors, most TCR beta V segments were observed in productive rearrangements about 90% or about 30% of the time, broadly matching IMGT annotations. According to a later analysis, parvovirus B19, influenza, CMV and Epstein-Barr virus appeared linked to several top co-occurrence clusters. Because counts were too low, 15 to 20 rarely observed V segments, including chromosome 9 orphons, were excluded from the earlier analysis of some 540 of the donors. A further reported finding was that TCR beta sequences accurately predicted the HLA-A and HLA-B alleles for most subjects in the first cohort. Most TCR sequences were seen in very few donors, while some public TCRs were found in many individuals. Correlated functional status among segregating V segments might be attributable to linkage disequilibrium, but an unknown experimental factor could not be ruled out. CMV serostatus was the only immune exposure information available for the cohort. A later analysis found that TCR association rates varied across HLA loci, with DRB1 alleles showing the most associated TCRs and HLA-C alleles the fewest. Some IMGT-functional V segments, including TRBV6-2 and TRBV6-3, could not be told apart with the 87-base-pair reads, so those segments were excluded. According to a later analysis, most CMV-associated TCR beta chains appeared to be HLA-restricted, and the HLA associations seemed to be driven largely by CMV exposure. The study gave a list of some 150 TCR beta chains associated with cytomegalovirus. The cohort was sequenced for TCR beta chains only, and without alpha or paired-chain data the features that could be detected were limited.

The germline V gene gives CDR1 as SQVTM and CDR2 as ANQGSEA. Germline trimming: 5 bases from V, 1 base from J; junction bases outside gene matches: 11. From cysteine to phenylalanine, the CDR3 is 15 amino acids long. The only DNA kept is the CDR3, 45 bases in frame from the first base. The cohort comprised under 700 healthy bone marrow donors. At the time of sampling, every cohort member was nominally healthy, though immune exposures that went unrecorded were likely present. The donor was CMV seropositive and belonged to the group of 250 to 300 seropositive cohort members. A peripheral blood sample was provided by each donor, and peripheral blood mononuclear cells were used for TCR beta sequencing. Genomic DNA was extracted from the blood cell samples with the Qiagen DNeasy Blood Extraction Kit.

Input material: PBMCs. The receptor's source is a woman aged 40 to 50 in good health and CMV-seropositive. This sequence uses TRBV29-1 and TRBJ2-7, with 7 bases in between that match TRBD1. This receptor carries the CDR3 CSVSGRTGQSYEQYF. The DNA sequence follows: TGCAGCGTTTCGGGGAGAACGGGACAGTCCTACGAGCAGTACTTC.